The rows below give T cell receptor beta chains drawn from one sample of a study of T cells after yellow fever vaccination. Using its own MiXCR run on the 5' RACE reads, TCRdb lists one record per CDR3 protein. This table holds some 600,000 distinct CDR3 sequences, around a sixth found once. The input for sequencing was PBMCs, taken about 5 days after the first yellow fever vaccination. The receptors here all came from a man younger than 30 who received the YFV17D yellow fever vaccine. Each CDR3 is given with its conserved first and last residue. A D gene is named only where the DNA matches it firmly. The size entry is marked missing in some rows and otherwise reads once, few, many or a size class.

v_gene: TRBV20-1; d_gene: TRBD2; abundance: .; j_gene: TRBJ2-1; len: 16; CDR3aa: CSAITSGGYVMDEQFF; CDR3nt: TGCAGTGCTATTACTAGCGGGGGGTACGTTATGGATGAGCAGTTCTTC
v_gene: TRBV29-1; d_gene: TRBD2; abundance: .; j_gene: TRBJ2-1; len: 17; CDR3aa: CSAPGETSGGTYNEQFF; CDR3nt: TGCAGCGCTCCAGGGGAGACTAGCGGGGGGACGTACAATGAGCAGTTCTTC
v_gene: TRBV5-5; d_gene: .; abundance: few; j_gene: TRBJ1-2; len: 11; CDR3aa: CASSRSWELTF; CDR3nt: TGTGCCAGCAGCCGCTCGTGGGAACTAACCTTC
v_gene: TRBV2; d_gene: .; abundance: few; j_gene: TRBJ1-2; len: 14; CDR3aa: CASNIGAANYGYTF; CDR3nt: TGTGCCAGCAATATCGGAGCAGCTAACTATGGCTACACCTTC
v_gene: TRBV14; d_gene: TRBD1; abundance: few; j_gene: TRBJ2-3; len: 15; CDR3aa: CASSGRTGYTDTQYF; CDR3nt: TGTGCCAGCAGCGGACGGACAGGTTACACAGATACGCAGTATTTT
v_gene: TRBV5-4; d_gene: TRBD1; abundance: .; j_gene: TRBJ1-1; len: 14; CDR3aa: CASSVNRGGTEAFF; CDR3nt: TGTGCCAGCAGCGTCAACAGGGGGGGGACTGAAGCTTTCTTT
v_gene: TRBV28; d_gene: .; abundance: .; j_gene: TRBJ1-6; len: 15; CDR3aa: CASSLWTANNSPLHF; CDR3nt: TGTGCCAGCAGTTTATGGACAGCTAACAATTCACCCCTCCACTTT
v_gene: TRBV7-9; d_gene: TRBD1; abundance: .; j_gene: TRBJ1-4; len: 15; CDR3aa: CASSLFSGGYEKLFF; CDR3nt: TGTGCCAGCAGCTTATTTTCAGGGGGATACGAAAAACTGTTTTTT
v_gene: TRBV20-1; d_gene: TRBD1; abundance: .; j_gene: TRBJ2-7; len: 18; CDR3aa: CSARVTGGIYASSYEQYF; CDR3nt: TGCAGTGCTAGAGTTACAGGGGGAATCTACGCGAGCTCCTACGAGCAGTACTTC
v_gene: TRBV7-9; d_gene: .; abundance: few; j_gene: TRBJ2-1; len: 15; CDR3aa: CASSFRESSYNEQFF; CDR3nt: TGTGCCAGCAGCTTCCGGGAGAGCTCCTACAATGAGCAGTTCTTC
v_gene: TRBV24-1; d_gene: TRBD2; abundance: .; j_gene: TRBJ2-3; len: 16; CDR3aa: CATSDGLAGASDTQYF; CDR3nt: TGTGCCACCAGTGACGGACTAGCGGGGGCCTCAGATACGCAGTATTTT
v_gene: TRBV6-5; d_gene: TRBD1; abundance: .; j_gene: TRBJ1-2; len: 12; CDR3aa: CASSPGQGITYF; CDR3nt: TGTGCCAGCAGTCCCGGACAGGGGATAACCTACTTC
v_gene: TRBV24-1; d_gene: TRBD1; abundance: few; j_gene: TRBJ1-4; len: 15; CDR3aa: CATSDGQGFNEKLFF; CDR3nt: TGTGCCACCAGTGATGGACAGGGGTTTAATGAAAAACTGTTTTTT
v_gene: TRBV5-1; d_gene: .; abundance: .; j_gene: TRBJ2-3; len: 15; CDR3aa: CASRFGGASADTQYF; CDR3nt: TGCGCCAGCAGGTTTGGGGGCGCCTCCGCAGATACGCAGTATTTT